The rows below give T cell receptor beta chains drawn from one sample of a study of T cells in Graves' hyperthyroidism and ophthalmopathy. One entry per CDR3 protein, called by TCRdb with MiXCR from the multiplex PCR reads. The sample gives some 460,000 distinct CDR3 sequences, about 15% of which show up once; roughly 7.4% is in the top ten. The sequenced sample consisted of blood. These receptors all stem from a woman between 18 and 29 years old with Graves' hyperthyroidism. The CDR3 runs from the conserved cysteine through the conserved F or W. Fields, in order: V gene, D gene, J gene, clone size, CDR3 protein, CDR3 DNA. The D gene is left open where the match is weak. Where a row states a size, it is once, few, many or the class of an expanded clone; other rows omit it.

TRBV19	TRBD2	TRBJ2-1	few	CASSTGAGGYNEQFF	TGTGCCAGTAGTACGGGAGCGGGAGGATACAATGAGCAGTTCTTC
TRBV11-2	TRBD1	TRBJ2-3	many	CASSYDRAADTQYF	TGTGCCAGCAGCTATGACAGGGCCGCAGATACGCAGTATTTT
TRBV10-3	TRBD1	TRBJ2-3	few	CAISPGQGPDTQYF	TGTGCCATCAGTCCGGGACAGGGCCCAGATACGCAGTATTTT
TRBV5-4	-	TRBJ2-2	-	CASSPGVGAGELFF	TGTGCCAGCAGCCCGGGGGTTGGCGCCGGGGAGCTGTTTTTT
TRBV7-9	TRBD1	TRBJ2-5	many	CASSWDRGRETQYF	TGTGCCAGCAGTTGGGACAGGGGAAGAGAGACCCAGTACTTC
TRBV27	TRBD1	TRBJ1-6	-	CASSLGQGTYNSPLHF	TGTGCCAGCAGTTTAGGACAGGGGACCTATAATTCACCCCTCCACTTT
TRBV5-1	TRBD2	TRBJ2-7	-	CASSHPGLAAYEQYF	TGCGCCAGCAGCCATCCGGGACTAGCGGCCTACGAGCAGTACTTC
TRBV19	-	TRBJ1-6	-	CASKGKRAMGSPLHF	TGTGCCAGTAAGGGAAAACGAGCGATGGGGTCACCCCTCCACTTT
TRBV11-2	TRBD2	TRBJ2-3	many	CASSLTGTSGLTDTQYF	TGTGCCAGCAGCTTAACTGGGACTAGCGGCCTCACAGATACGCAGTATTTT
TRBV19	-	TRBJ2-3	many	CASRRSTDTQYF	TGTGCCAGTAGACGGAGCACAGATACGCAGTATTTT
TRBV5-1	-	TRBJ1-2	few	CASSLDRAEYGYTF	TGCGCCAGCAGCTTGGACAGGGCGGAATATGGCTACACCTTC
TRBV7-2	TRBD1	TRBJ1-2	many	CASSRDRANYGYTF	TGTGCCAGCAGCCGAGACAGGGCTAACTATGGCTACACCTTC
TRBV27	-	TRBJ1-5	many	CASSLASGLDQPQHF	TGTGCCAGCAGTTTGGCTTCGGGGTTGGATCAGCCCCAGCATTTT
TRBV2	-	TRBJ2-2	many	CARGASGNTGELFF	TGTGCCAGGGGAGCAAGCGGGAACACCGGGGAGCTGTTTTTT
TRBV7-3	-	TRBJ2-4	many	CASSLGGADIQYF	TGTGCCAGCAGCTTGGGGGGGGCGGACATTCAGTACTTC
TRBV7-9	TRBD1	TRBJ1-5	-	CASSTGQGVRNQPQHF	TGTGCCAGCAGCACTGGACAGGGGGTACGCAATCAGCCCCAGCATTTT
TRBV6-1	TRBD1	TRBJ1-6	-	CASRTGTVTYNSPLHF	TGTGCCAGCAGGACAGGGACCGTAACCTATAATTCACCCCTCCACTTT
TRBV6-1	-	TRBJ2-3	many	CASSPVAELAWSTDTQYF	TGTGCCAGCAGCCCAGTCGCCGAGTTAGCGTGGAGCACAGATACGCAGTATTTT
TRBV7-2	-	TRBJ2-1	many	CASSFYHHNEQFF	TGTGCCAGCAGCTTCTATCACCACAATGAGCAGTTCTTC
TRBV2	TRBD2	TRBJ2-1	-	CASSGSVGGRALSYNEQFF	TGTGCCAGCAGTGGGTCCGTCGGCGGGAGGGCTCTCTCCTACAATGAGCAGTTCTTC
TRBV2	-	TRBJ1-1	many	CASSGTRLNTEAFF	TGTGCCAGCAGTGGGACAAGGTTGAACACTGAAGCTTTCTTT
TRBV11-2	TRBD1	TRBJ2-5	many	CASSSWTGGLAETQYF	TGTGCCAGCAGCTCCTGGACAGGGGGCCTCGCGGAGACCCAGTACTTC
TRBV5-5	-	TRBJ2-7	many	CASSVDSALPYEQYF	TGTGCCAGCAGCGTTGACAGTGCCCTTCCCTACGAGCAGTACTTC
TRBV7-8	-	TRBJ2-7	many	CASSLSSRQGSYEQYF	TGTGCCAGCAGCTTAAGCAGTCGGCAGGGGTCCTACGAGCAGTACTTC
TRBV7-9	-	TRBJ2-1	-	CASTSTHSVEQFF	TGTGCCAGCACCTCTACGCATAGCGTAGAGCAGTTCTTC
TRBV27	-	TRBJ1-1	few	CASSPRASNTEAFF	TGTGCCAGCAGTCCCCGGGCCTCGAACACTGAAGCTTTCTTT
TRBV20-1	TRBD2	TRBJ2-1	many	CSAVSGSSYNEQFF	TGCAGTGCTGTAAGCGGGAGCTCCTACAATGAGCAGTTCTTC
TRBV5-1	TRBD2	TRBJ2-3	few	CASSLEPSGDITDTQYF	TGCGCCAGCAGCTTGGAACCTAGCGGGGATATCACAGATACGCAGTATTTT
TRBV6-1	-	TRBJ1-4	-	CASSGMGAGEKLFF	TGTGCCAGCAGTGGAATGGGGGCTGGGGAAAAACTGTTTTTT
TRBV11-2	-	TRBJ2-1	many	CASSLLGGPYNEQFF	TGTGCCAGCAGCTTATTGGGGGGCCCCTACAATGAGCAGTTCTTC
TRBV6-5	-	TRBJ2-1	-	CASSYSPLGGSSYNEQFF	TGTGCCAGCAGTTACTCCCCTCTTGGGGGGAGCTCCTACAATGAGCAGTTCTTC
TRBV10-1	-	TRBJ2-3	-	CASSAGTRTDTQYF	TGCGCCAGCAGTGCCGGGACTCGGACAGATACGCAGTATTTT
TRBV27	-	TRBJ2-5	-	CASSFWGPQETQYF	TGTGCCAGCAGTTTTTGGGGCCCACAAGAGACCCAGTACTTC
TRBV7-6	-	TRBJ1-1	-	CASTKRGLHTEAFF	TGTGCCAGCACGAAGAGGGGGTTGCACACTGAAGCTTTCTTT
TRBV7-8	-	TRBJ1-3	many	CASSLVQGGGNTIYF	TGTGCCAGCAGCTTAGTACAGGGTGGGGGAAACACCATATATTTT
TRBV6-9	-	TRBJ1-2	-	CASSLSHRYGYTF	TGTGCCAGCAGTTTGAGTCACCGCTATGGCTACACCTTC
TRBV19	-	TRBJ2-2	few	CASNKGYRGGTGELFF	TGTGCCAGTAACAAGGGGTACAGGGGGGGCACCGGGGAGCTGTTTTTT
TRBV6-1	-	TRBJ2-7	many	CASSEAGGSYEQYF	TGTGCCAGCAGTGAAGCTGGTGGATCCTACGAGCAGTACTTC
TRBV6-1	-	TRBJ2-7	many	CASTSGDYEQYF	TGTGCCAGCACCTCAGGGGACTACGAGCAGTACTTC
TRBV18	TRBD2	TRBJ2-3	few	CASSPKDSGGGSTQYF	TGTGCCAGCTCACCTAAGGATAGCGGGGGTGGCTCTACGCAGTATTTT
TRBV19	TRBD1	TRBJ1-4	-	CASSIAGQGREKLFF	TGTGCCAGTAGTATAGCCGGACAGGGGCGAGAAAAACTGTTTTTT
TRBV28	TRBD1	TRBJ1-6	many	CASSLFPGQGNSPLHF	TGTGCCAGCAGTTTATTCCCCGGACAGGGTAATTCACCCCTCCACTTT
TRBV6-1	-	TRBJ2-6	many	CAAEVLSSGANVLTF	TGTGCCGCAGAAGTACTTAGCTCTGGGGCCAACGTCCTGACTTTC